The clone carrying this T cell receptor (beta chain) was seen many times. Antigen: not known. In germline, CDR1 is SGHTA, CDR2 FQGNSA. The germline V and J ends were trimmed by 5 bases and 5 bases, with 6 bases remaining between them. This CDR3 region has 11 residues. The record originates from a study of T cell repertoires in cytomegalovirus infection. As for the study in general: CMV infection and matching HLA type were both indicated by public TCR beta signatures. Study outcomes and limitations: Cumulative frequency of public TCR beta families picked out carriers of CMV plus the relevant HLA.

TCRdb re-called the reads through MiXCR, storing one row per CDR3 protein. This table holds roughly 280,000 distinct CDR3 sequences, about 20% found once. This sequence was found in a human donor in good health (CMV status not recorded). Some clones in this sample may be carry-over from other donors' samples. The specimen was cultured PBMCs, collected from culture after CMV antigen stimulation. The gene calls are TRBV7-2 and TRBJ2-5; D call uncertain. The CDR3 DNA reads TGTGCCAGCAGCCCTCTCGAGACCCAGTACTTC. Translating it yields CASSPLETQYF.